This T cell receptor (beta chain) was identified in a study of shared clonotypes between healthy human individuals. Study conclusions and caveats: Unshared clonotypes carried lower generation probabilities than those common to all four donors.

Turning to this clone: What it binds is not known. In the same sample, other DNA sequences code for this CDR3.

Several immunoSEQ plates held equal portions of the genomic DNA taken from each subset. Sequenced by immunoSEQ multiplex PCR; TCRdb stores in-frame clones only, minus some. The sample yields 1,500,000 or so clones, approximately 98.5% seen once. The germline V and J ends were trimmed by 4 bases and 0 bases, with 7 bases remaining between them. CDR3 length: 12 amino acids. Germline CDR1 SQVTM, CDR2 ANQGSEA. None of the donors, who were healthy HIV-negative adults, had recently had acute infections or vaccinations. A split of CD4+ cells into CD45RA+ naive and CD45RA-negative memory subsets was performed.

The sequence was obtained from a man aged 25-45 years in good health. The chain employs TRBV29-1 and TRBJ2-7; D unclear. Sequencing was performed on naive CD4+ T cells sorted from blood. Subset: CD45RA+ positively selected. The CDR3 protein is CSVAGSSYEQYF. The CDR3 DNA follows: TGCAGCGTTGCAGGTAGCTCCTACGAGCAGTACTTC.